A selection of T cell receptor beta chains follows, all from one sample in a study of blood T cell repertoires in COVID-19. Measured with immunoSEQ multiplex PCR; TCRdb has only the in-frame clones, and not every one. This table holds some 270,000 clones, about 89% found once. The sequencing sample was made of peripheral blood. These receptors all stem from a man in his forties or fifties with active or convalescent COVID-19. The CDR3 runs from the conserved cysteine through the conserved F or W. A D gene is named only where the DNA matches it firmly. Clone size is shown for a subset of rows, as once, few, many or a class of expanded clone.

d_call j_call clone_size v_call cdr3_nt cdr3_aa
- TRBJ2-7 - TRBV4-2 TGTGCCAGCAGCCAAGATTTGTCCCAGACCTACGAGCAGTACTTC CASSQDLSQTYEQYF
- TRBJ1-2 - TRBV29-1 TGCAGCGTTGATGAGGTCAGATATGGCTACACCTTC CSVDEVRYGYTF
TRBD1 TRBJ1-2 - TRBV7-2 TGTGCCAGCAGCTTAAATACGGGACAGGGGGCGGGGGGCTACACCTTC CASSLNTGQGAGGYTF
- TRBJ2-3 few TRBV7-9 TGTGCCAGCTTGGGGCTGTCTAGCACAGATACGCAGTATTTT CASLGLSSTDTQYF
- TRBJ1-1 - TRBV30 TGTGCCTGGAGTGTACTGGGGGGAACTGAAGCTTTCTTT CAWSVLGGTEAFF
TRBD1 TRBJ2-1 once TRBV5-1 TGCGCCAGCAGATGGGACAGCTCCTACAATGAGCAGTTCTTC CASRWDSSYNEQFF
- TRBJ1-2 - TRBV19 TGTGCCAGCAACGTGGCAGGTAGCTACACCTTC CASNVAGSYTF
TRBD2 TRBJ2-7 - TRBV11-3 TGTGCCAGCAGCTCTAGGACTAGCGGGATCTACGAGCAGTACTTC CASSSRTSGIYEQYF
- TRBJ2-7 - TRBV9 TGTGCCAGCAGTTCGGCTGACTCCGAGCAGTACTTC CASSSADSEQYF
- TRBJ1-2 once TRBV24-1 TGTGCCACCAGTGAGCAGGACTATGGCTACACCTTC CATSEQDYGYTF
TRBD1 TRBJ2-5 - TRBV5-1 TGCGCCAGCAGCTTGGAGGACAGGTCCCAAGAGACCCAGTACTTC CASSLEDRSQETQYF
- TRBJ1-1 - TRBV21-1 TGTGCCAGCAGCAAGACAGGGTCGCGCACTGAAGCTTTCTTT CASSKTGSRTEAFF
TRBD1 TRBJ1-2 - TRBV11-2 TGTGCCAGCAGCTCCGGGACAGGGGGTTATGGCTACACCTTC CASSSGTGGYGYTF
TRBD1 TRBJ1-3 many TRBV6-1 TGTGCCAGCAGTGAATGGGACAGGTCAAGAATCGGATCTGGAAACACCATATATTTT CASSEWDRSRIGSGNTIYF
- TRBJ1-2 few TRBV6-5 TGTGCCACCAAAGGGGGGGCAGGGGGCTACACCTTC CATKGGAGGYTF
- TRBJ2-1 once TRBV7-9 TGTGCCAGCAGCTCCCAGTCCCCCCTTTACAATGAGCAGTTCTTC CASSSQSPLYNEQFF
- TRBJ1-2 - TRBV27 TGTGCCAGCAGTAGACAGGCGATGGGCTATGGCTACACCTTC CASSRQAMGYGYTF
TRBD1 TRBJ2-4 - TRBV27 TGTGCCAGCAGTAAAACGACAGGGAATCTCGTAAACATTCAGTACTTC CASSKTTGNLVNIQYF
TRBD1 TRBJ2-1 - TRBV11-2 TGTGCCAGCAGCCTCTGGACAGGGGAGCACAATGAGCAGTTCTTC CASSLWTGEHNEQFF
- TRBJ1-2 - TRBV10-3 TGTGCCATCAGTGGAAGTTCCCTTATAGATGGCTACACCTTC CAISGSSLIDGYTF
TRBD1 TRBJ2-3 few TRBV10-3 TGTGCCATCGGGGGACAGGGGGGCGACACAGATACGCAGTATTTT CAIGGQGGDTDTQYF
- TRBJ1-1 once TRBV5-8 TGTGCCAGCAGCTTCCGACAGACCCAAGCTTTCTTT CASSFRQTQAFF
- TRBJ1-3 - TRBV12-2 TGTGCAAGTCGCTGGTGCCACAGGCCCATCTCTGGAAACACCATATATTTT CASRWCHRPISGNTIYF
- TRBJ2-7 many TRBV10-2 TGCGCCAGCAGCCTCGGGAATAACTACGAGCAGTACTTC CASSLGNNYEQYF
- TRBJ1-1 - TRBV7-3 TGTGCCAGCAGCACAGGGATGAACACTGAAGCTTTCTTT CASSTGMNTEAFF
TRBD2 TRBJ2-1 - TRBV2 TGTGCCAGCAGTCGGATAGCGGGGGGGCCTGAAAATGAGCAGTTCTTC CASSRIAGGPENEQFF
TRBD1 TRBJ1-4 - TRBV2 TGTGCCAGCAGGGCTGACAGGGGGGTGGCTGAAAAACTGTTTTTT CASRADRGVAEKLFF
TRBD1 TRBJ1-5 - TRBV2 TGTGCCAGCAGTGCAGCACCGGGACAGGAATCTATGGGCAATCAGCCCCAGCATTTT CASSAAPGQESMGNQPQHF
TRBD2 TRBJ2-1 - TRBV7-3 TGTGCCAGCAGCTTAAACGGGTGGACTAGCTACAATGAGCAGTTCTTC CASSLNGWTSYNEQFF
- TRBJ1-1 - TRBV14 TGTGCCAGCAGCCAAGGTCTTGGACACTATGAAGCTTTCTTT CASSQGLGHYEAFF
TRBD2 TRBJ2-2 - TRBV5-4 TGTGCCAGCAGCCCATCGGCCTTAACTAGCGCCACCGGGGAGCTGTTTTTT CASSPSALTSATGELFF
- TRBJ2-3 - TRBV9 TGTGCCAGCAGCGTAGGCGGCGGGAACACAGATACGCAGTATTTT CASSVGGGNTDTQYF
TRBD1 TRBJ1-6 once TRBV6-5 TGTGCCAGCAGTTTGGACAGGGGCGGTTCACCCCTCCACTTT CASSLDRGGSPLHF
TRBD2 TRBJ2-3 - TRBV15 TGTGCCACCAGCAGAGACCCTAGCGGGGGTGGGTCAGATACGCAGTATTTT CATSRDPSGGGSDTQYF
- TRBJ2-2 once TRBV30 TGTGCCCGATCCTGGGGGACTGACACCGGGGAGCTGTTTTTT CARSWGTDTGELFF
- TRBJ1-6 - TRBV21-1 TGTGCCAGCAGCAAAGCAGAAGCGCCGGGTTCAGACTCCTATAATTCACCCCTCCACTTT CASSKAEAPGSDSYNSPLHF
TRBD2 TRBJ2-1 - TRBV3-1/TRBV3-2 TGTGCCAGCAGCCAAGAGGGGACTAGCAAGGGAATGGAGCAGTTCTTC CASSQEGTSKGMEQFF
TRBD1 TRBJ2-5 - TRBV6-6 TGTGCCAGCAGTCTTCCAACCGGGACAGGGGACCAAGAGACCCAGTACTTC CASSLPTGTGDQETQYF
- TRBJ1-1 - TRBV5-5 TGTGCCAGCATCATAGACAGTGAAGCTTTCTTT CASIIDSEAFF
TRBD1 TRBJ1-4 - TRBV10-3 TGTGCCATCAGTGAGTCGACAGGGAGTGGCGAAAAACTGTTTTTT CAISESTGSGEKLFF
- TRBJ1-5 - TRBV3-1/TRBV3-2 TGTGCCAGCAGCCAAGGGACAGATAATCAGCCCCAGCATTTT CASSQGTDNQPQHF
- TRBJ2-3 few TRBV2 TGTGCCAGCAGTGAGGGGCAAGATACGCAGTATTTT CASSEGQDTQYF
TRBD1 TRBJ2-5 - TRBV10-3 TGTGCCATCAGTGAGTCGAGGGGACAGGGGTCGGGGGAGACCCAGTACTTC CAISESRGQGSGETQYF
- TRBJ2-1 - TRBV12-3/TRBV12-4 TGTGCCGTTACGGCGGGTTCCTACAATGAGCAGTTCTTC CAVTAGSYNEQFF
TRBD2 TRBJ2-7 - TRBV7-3 TGTGCCAGCAGCTCCCGGTCCGGGGGAGCGGGAGGAGGGCAGTACTTC CASSSRSGGAGGGQYF
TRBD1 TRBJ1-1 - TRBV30 TGTGCCTGGATCAAAACAGGGGTCCTGACTGAAGCTTTCTTT CAWIKTGVLTEAFF
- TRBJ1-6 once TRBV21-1 TGTGCCAGCAGCAAAGCGAGCTCCTATAATTCACCCCTCCACTTT CASSKASSYNSPLHF
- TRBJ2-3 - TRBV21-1 TGTGCCAGCAGCAAAGGCGGGACTAGCGGGAGAAGACCCACAGATACGCAGTATTTT CASSKGGTSGRRPTDTQYF